The 2 T cell receptor beta chains below come from one sample, sequenced in a study of blood T cells in healthy people across ages. Combining a sample-barcoded 5' primer with a J-beta primer mix, a second PCR ran for roughly 6 to 11 cycles. TCRdb redid the calling of the 5' RACE reads with MiXCR, one entry per CDR3 protein. The sample lists approximately 810,000 distinct CDR3 sequences, about 34% occurring once. Source material: blood. These receptors all come from a man in his late teens or twenties in good health.

This chain joins TRBV20-1 and TRBJ2-1; no firm D call. Trimming shortened V by 4 bases and J by 4 bases, and 14 bases separated the two germline ends. Germline loops: CDR1 DFQATT, CDR2 SNEGSKA (reference sequence). This CDR3 region has 14 residues. The CDR3 region is CSAINRDPYNEQFF. CDR3 DNA sequence: TGCAGTGCTATAAACAGAGACCCTTACAATGAGCAGTTCTTC.

The chain links TRBV5-1 to TRBJ2-1; TRBD2 agrees at 10 bases. With V trimmed by 4 bases and J by 1 base, 14 bases remained unmatched. CDR1 and CDR2 from the germline V gene are SGHRS and YFSETQ. CDR3 size: 19 residues. CDR3 nucleotide sequence: TGCGCCAGCAGCATACTGAGCGGGGGGGCCATCCGATCCTACAATGAGCAGTTCTTC. Its translation is CASSILSGGAIRSYNEQFF.